This paragraph covers one T cell receptor beta chain sequence. This record belongs to a study of blood T cell repertoires in COVID-19. The overall study: COVID-19 samples, acute and convalescent, were from the United States, Italy and Spain. Nucleic acid was either cDNA or gDNA, and it came from T cells, B-cell-depleted T cells, or PBMCs.

The germline V gene encodes CDR1 LNHDA and CDR2 SQIVND (reference sequence). The germline V and J ends were trimmed by 5 bases and 1 base, with 14 bases remaining between them. The CDR3 consists of 16 residues. Per the study methods: Nucleated cell counts were estimated from reference gene primer amplification. Sequencing used immunoSEQ multiplex PCR; TCRdb keeps in-frame clones, though not all of them. V, J and clone size are taken as reported in that table, and D and trimming were inferred from the DNA itself. The sample has approximately 240,000 clones, around 84% seen once. Material: peripheral blood. The source of this sequence is a man between 45 and 60 years old who had recovered from COVID-19. The rearrangement uses TRBV19 and TRBJ2-2, with a tentative D call TRBD2 (5 bases). The CDR3 sequence is CASSPTGILNTGELFF. The DNA of the CDR3 is TGTGCCAGTAGTCCTACCGGGATTCTGAACACCGGGGAGCTGTTTTTT.